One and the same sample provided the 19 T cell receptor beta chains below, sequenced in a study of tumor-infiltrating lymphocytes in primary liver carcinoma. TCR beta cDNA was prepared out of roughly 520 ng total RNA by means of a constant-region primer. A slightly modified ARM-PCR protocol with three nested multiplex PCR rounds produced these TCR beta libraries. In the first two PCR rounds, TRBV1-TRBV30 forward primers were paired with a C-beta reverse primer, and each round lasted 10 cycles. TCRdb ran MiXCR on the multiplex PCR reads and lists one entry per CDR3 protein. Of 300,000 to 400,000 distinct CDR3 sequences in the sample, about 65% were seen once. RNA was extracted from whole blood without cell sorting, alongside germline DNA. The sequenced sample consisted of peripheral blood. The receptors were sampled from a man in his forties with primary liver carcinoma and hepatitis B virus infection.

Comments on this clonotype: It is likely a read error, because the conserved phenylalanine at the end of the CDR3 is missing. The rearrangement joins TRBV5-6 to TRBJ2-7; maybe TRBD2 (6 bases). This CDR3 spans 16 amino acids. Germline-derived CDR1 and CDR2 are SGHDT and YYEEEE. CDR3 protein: CASSLGLLTGVDEQYY. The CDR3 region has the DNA TGTGCCAGCAGCTTGGGCTTACTAACGGGAGTTGACGAACAGTACTAC.

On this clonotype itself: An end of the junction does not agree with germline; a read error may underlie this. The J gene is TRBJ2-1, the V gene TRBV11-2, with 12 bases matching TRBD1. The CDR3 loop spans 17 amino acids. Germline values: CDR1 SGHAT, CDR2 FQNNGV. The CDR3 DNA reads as TGTGCCAGCGGCTTCCGAACTGGGGACAGGGGGCAAGGTGAGCAGCTCTTC. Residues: CASGFRTGDRGQGEQLF.

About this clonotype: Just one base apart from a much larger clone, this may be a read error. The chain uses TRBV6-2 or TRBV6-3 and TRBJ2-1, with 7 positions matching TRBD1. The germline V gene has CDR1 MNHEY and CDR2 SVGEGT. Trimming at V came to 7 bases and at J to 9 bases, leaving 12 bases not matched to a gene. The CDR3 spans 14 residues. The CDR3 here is CASTANRGAGEQFF. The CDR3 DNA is TGTGCCAGCACCGCAAACAGGGGCGCGGGTGAGCAGTTCTTC.

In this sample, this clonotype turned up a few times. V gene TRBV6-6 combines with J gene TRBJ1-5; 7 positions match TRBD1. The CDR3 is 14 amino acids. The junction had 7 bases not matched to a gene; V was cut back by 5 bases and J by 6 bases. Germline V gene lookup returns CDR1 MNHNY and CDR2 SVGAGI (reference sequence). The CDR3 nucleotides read TGTGCCAGCAGTCTACAGGGGATGGGTCAGCCCCAGCATTTT. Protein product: CASSLQGMGQPQHF.

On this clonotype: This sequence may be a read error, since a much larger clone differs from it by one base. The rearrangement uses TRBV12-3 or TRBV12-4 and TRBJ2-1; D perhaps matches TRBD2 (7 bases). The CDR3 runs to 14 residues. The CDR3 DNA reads TGTGCCATCAGTTCAGACCGGGGGGCCAATGAGCAGTTCTTC. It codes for CAISSDRGANEQFF.

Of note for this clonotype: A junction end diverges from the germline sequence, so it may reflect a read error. The CDR3: CVSSFTQGTSGVGYEQYF. For the CDR3, the DNA is TGTGTCAGCAGCTTCACTCAGGGGACTAGCGGGGTGGGGTACGAGCAGTACTTC. This chain uses TRBV11-2 with TRBJ2-7; 13 nucleotides agree with TRBD2. This CDR3 is built from 18 residues. The germline gives CDR1 SGHAT, CDR2 FQNNGV.

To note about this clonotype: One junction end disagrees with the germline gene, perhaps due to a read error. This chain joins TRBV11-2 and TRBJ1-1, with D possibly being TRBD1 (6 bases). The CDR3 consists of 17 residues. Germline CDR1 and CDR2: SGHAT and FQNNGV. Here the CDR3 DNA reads TGTGCCTGCAGCCACCGAGTTTCACAGGGTAGTAACAATGAAGCTTTCTTT. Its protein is CACSHRVSQGSNNEAFF.

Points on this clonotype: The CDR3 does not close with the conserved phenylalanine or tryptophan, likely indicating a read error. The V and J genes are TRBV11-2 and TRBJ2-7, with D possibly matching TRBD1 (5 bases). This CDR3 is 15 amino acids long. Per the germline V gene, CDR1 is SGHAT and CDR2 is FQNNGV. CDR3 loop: CASGFMTDTEYEQYY. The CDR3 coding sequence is TGTGCCAGCGGCTTCATGACAGATACGGAATACGAGCAGTACTAC.

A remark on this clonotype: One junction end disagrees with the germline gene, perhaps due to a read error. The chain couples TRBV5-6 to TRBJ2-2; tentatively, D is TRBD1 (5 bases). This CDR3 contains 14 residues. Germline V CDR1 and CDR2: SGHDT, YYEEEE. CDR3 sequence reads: CTSHRALGAGELFF. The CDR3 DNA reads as TGTACCAGCCACCGAGCCTTAGGGGCCGGGGAGCTGTTTTTT.

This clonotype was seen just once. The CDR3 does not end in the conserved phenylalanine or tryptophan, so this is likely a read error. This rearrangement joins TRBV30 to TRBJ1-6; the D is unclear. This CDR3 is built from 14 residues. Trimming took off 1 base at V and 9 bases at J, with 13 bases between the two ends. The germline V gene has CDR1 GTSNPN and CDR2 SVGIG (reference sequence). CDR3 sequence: CAWSESGRGSPLHL. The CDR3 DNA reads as TGTGCCTGGAGTGAAAGCGGGCGGGGTTCACCCCTCCACCTT.

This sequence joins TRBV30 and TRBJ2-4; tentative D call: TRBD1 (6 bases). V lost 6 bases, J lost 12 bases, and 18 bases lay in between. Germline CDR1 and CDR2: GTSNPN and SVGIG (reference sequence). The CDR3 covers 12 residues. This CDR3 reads CACLTTGNAQYF. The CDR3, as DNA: TGTGCCTGCCTCACCACAGGGAACGCTCAGTACTTC. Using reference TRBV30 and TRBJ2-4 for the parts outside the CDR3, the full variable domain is SQTIHQWPATLVQPVGSPLSLECTVEGTSNPNLYWYRQAAGRGLQLLFYSVGIGQISSEVPQNLSASRPQDRQFILSSKKLLLSDSGFYLCACLTTGNAQYFGAGTRLSVL.

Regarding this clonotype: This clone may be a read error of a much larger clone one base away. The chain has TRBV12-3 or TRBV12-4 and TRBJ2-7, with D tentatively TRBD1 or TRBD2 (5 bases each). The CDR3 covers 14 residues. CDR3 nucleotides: TGTGCCAGCAGTCTCCGGGACGGTACCTACGAGCACTACTTC. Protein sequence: CASSLRDGTYEHYF.

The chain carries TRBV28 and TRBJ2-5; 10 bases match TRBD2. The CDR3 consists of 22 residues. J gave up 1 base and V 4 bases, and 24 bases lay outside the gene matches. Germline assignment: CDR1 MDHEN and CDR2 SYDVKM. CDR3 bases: TGTGCCAGCAGTTACCCTTACCTTACAGGGACCGAGCGGGAGGGCCGCCAAGAGACCCAGTACTTC. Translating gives CASSYPYLTGTEREGRQETQYF. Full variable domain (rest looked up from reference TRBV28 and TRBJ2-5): DVKVTQSSRYLVKRTGEKVFLECVQDMDHENMFWYRQDPGLGLRLIYFSYDVKMKEKGDIPEGYSVSREKKERFSLILESASTNQTSMYLCASSYPYLTGTEREGRQETQYFGPGTRLLVL.

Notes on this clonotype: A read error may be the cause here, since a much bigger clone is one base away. This CDR3 reads CASSLWDSSYEQYF. CDR3 coding DNA: TGTGCCAGCAGCTTGTGGGACAGCAGCTACGAGCAGTACTTC. The chain links TRBV5-5 to TRBJ2-7; 7 positions agree with TRBD1. The CDR3 runs to 14 residues. Unmatched junction bases numbered 4, after V lost 1 base and J lost 3 bases. Per the germline V gene, CDR1 is SGHKS and CDR2 is YYEKEE (reference sequence). The variable domain in full, with the rest retrieved from reference TRBV5-5 and TRBJ2-7, is DAGVTQSPTHLIKTRGQQVTLRCSPISGHKSVSWYQQVLGQGPQFIFQYYEKEERGRGNFPDRFSARQFPNYSSELNVNALLLGDSALYLCASSLWDSSYEQYFGPGTRLTVT.

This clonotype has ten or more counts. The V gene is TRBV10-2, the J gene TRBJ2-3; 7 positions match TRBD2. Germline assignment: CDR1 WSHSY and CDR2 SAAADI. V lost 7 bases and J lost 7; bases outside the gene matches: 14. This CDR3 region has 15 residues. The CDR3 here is CASNEPSGAPNTQYF. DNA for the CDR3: TGCGCCAGCAATGAACCGAGCGGGGCCCCCAATACGCAGTATTTT.

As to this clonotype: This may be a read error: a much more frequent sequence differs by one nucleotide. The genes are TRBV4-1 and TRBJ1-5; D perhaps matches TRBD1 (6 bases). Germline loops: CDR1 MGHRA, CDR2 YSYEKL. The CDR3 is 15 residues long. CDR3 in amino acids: CDSSQGQGSNQPQHF. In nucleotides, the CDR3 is TGCGACAGCAGCCAAGGGCAGGGGAGCAATCAGCCCCAGCATTTT.

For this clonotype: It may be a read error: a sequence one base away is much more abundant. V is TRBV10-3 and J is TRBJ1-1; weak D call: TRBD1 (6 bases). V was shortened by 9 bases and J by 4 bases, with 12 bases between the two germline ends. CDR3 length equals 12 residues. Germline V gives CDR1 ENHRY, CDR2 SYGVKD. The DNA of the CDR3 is TGTGCCATAGGACAGAAGATCACTGAAGCTTTCTTT. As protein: CAIGQKITEAFF.

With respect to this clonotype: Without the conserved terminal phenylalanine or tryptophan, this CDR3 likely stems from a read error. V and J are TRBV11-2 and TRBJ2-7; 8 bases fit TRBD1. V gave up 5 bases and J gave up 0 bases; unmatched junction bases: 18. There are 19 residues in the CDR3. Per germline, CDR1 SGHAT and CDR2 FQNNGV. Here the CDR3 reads CASSPARDRIPQSSYEQYI. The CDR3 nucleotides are TGTGCCAGCAGCCCCGCGAGGGACAGGATACCGCAAAGCTCCTACGAGCAGTACATC.

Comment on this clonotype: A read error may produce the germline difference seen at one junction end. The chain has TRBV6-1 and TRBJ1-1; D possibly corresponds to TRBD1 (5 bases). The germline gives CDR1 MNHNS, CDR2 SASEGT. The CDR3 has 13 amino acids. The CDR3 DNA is TGTGGAAGCAGTGAGACAGTGGGGACTGAAGCTGTCTTT. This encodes CGSSETVGTEAVF.